The T cell receptor (beta chain) under discussion was sequenced for a study of T cells in Graves' hyperthyroidism and ophthalmopathy. General study findings and limits: Model-based prediction identified ophthalmopathy a median 6.5 months prior to its onset. In the blood, most expanded thyroid clonotypes above 0.001 appeared as well.

Trimming took off 4 bases at V and 2 bases at J, with 14 bases between the two ends. The CDR3 is made up of 15 amino acids. Amplified TCR beta CDR3 regions came from RNA transcripts. The HTBI set primed first-round TCR CDR3 RT-PCR. MiXCR, applied by TCRdb to the multiplex PCR reads, yields one record per CDR3 protein. The sample includes 660,000 or so distinct CDR3 sequences, 45% seen only once; the top ten take about 7.2%. In its sample, this clonotype was seen a few times. Its antigen is not identified. Diagnosis rested on symptoms, serum thyroxine and TRAb, thyroid ultrasound, and orbital computed tomography.

The source material was peripheral blood or thyroid tissue (not recorded which). The origin of this receptor is an adult man with Graves' disease, either hyperthyroidism or ophthalmopathy (not recorded which). The chain carries TRBV12-3 or TRBV12-4 and TRBJ1-1; TRBD1 is a possible D gene (5 bases). Here the CDR3 reads CASSYSEGVNTEAFF. CDR3 nucleotide sequence: TGTGCCAGCAGTTACTCCGAAGGGGTTAACACTGAAGCTTTCTTT.